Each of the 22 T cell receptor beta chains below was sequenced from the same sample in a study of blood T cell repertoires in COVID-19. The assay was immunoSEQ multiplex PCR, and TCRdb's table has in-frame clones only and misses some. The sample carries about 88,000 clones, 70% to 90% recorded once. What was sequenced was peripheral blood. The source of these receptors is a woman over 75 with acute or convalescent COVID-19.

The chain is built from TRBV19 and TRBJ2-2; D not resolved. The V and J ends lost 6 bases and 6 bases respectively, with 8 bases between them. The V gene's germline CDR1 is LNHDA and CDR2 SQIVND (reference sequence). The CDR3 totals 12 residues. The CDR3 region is CASSSLPGELFF. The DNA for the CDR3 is TGTGCCAGTAGCTCTCTTCCCGGGGAGCTGTTTTTT.

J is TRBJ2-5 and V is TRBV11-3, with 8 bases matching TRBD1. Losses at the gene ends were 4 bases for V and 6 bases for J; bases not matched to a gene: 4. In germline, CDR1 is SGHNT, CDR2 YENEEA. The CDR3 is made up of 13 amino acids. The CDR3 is CASSWDRQKTQYF. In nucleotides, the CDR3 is TGTGCCAGCAGCTGGGACAGGCAAAAGACCCAGTACTTC.

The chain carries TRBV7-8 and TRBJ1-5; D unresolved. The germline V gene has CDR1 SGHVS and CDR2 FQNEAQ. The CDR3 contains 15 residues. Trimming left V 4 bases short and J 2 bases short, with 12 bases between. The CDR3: CASSSAEVGNQPQHF. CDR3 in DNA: TGTGCCAGCAGCTCGGCGGAGGTCGGCAATCAGCCCCAGCATTTT.

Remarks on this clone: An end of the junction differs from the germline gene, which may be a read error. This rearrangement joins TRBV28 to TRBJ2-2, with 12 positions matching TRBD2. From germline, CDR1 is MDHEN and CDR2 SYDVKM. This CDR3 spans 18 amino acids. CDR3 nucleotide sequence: TGTGCCAGCAGTCTATGGACTAGCGGGACGGTTTGGACCGGGGAGCTGTTTTTT. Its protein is CASSLWTSGTVWTGELFF.

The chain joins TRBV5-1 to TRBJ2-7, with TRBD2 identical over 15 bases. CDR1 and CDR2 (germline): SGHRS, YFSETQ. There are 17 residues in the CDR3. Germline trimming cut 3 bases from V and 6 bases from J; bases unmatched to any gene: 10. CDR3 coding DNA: TGCGCCAGCAGCTCGGGACTAGCGGGAGGAGGTCCCTCCGAGCAGTACTTC. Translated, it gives CASSSGLAGGGPSEQYF.

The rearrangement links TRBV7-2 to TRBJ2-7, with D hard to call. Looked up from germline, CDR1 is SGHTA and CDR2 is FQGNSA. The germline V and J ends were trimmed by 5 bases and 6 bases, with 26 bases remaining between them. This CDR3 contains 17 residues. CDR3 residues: CASSTRPDGTPLGEQYF. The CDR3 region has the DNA TGTGCCAGCAGCACGCGACCTGACGGAACCCCCCTAGGCGAGCAGTACTTC.

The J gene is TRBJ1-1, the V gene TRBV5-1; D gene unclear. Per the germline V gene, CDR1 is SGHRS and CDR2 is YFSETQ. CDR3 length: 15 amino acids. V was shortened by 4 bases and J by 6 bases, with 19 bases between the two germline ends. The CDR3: CASSLSGVGFAEAFF. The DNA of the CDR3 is TGCGCCAGCAGCCTATCCGGGGTAGGATTTGCTGAAGCTTTCTTT.

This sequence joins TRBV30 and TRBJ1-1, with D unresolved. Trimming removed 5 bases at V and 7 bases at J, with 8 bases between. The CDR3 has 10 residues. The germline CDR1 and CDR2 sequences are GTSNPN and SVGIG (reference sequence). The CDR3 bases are TGTGCCTGGGGCAGGCTTGAAGCTTTCTTT. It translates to CAWGRLEAFF.

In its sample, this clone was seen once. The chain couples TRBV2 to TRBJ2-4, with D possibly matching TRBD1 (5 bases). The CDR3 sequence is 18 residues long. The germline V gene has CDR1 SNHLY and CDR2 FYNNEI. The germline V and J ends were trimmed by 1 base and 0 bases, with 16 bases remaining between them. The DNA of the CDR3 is TGTGCCAGCAGTGAAGGTCGTAGACAGACCTTAGCCAAAAACATTCAGTACTTC. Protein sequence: CASSEGRRQTLAKNIQYF.

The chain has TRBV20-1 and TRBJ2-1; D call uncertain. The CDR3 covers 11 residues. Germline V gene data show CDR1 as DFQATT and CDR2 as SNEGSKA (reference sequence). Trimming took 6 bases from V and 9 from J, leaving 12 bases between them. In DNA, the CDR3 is TGCAGTGCCCTAGAGCTAAGTGAGCAGTTCTTC. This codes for CSALELSEQFF.

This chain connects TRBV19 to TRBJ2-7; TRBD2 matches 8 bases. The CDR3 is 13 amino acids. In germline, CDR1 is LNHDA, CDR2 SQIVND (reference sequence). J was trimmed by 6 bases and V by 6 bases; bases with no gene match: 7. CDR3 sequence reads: CASSKLAAGEQYF. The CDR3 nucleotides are TGTGCCAGTAGCAAACTAGCGGCAGGCGAGCAGTACTTC.

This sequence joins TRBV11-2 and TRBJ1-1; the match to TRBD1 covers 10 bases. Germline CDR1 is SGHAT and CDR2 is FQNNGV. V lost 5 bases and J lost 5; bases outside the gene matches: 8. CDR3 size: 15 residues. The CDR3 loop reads CASSPRTGGNTEAFF. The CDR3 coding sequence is TGTGCCAGCAGCCCAAGGACAGGGGGAAATACTGAAGCTTTCTTT.

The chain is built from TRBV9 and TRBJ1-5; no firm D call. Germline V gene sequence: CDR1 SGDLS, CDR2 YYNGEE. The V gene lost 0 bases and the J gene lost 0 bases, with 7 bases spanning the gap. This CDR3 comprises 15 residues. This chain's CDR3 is CASSVEGGSNQPQHF. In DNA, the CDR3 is TGTGCCAGCAGCGTAGAGGGAGGTAGCAATCAGCCCCAGCATTTT.

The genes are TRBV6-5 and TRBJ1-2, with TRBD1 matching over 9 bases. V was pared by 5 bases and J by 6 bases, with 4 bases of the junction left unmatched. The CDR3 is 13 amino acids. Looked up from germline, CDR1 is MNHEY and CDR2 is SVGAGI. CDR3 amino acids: CASSQTGGHGYTF. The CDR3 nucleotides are TGTGCCAGCAGTCAGACAGGGGGTCATGGCTACACCTTC.

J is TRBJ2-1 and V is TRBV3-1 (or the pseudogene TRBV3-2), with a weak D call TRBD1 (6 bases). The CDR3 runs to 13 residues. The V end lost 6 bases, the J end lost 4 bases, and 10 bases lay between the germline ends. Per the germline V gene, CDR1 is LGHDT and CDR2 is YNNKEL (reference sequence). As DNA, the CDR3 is TGTGCCAGCAGATCTCAGGGGTACAATGAGCAGTTCTTC. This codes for CASRSQGYNEQFF.

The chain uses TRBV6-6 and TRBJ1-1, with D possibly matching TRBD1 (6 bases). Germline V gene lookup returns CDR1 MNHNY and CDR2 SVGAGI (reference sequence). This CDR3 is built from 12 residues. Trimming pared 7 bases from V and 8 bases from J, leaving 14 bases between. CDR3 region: CASKVSGVEAFF. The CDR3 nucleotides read TGTGCCAGCAAGGTATCAGGGGTCGAAGCTTTCTTT.

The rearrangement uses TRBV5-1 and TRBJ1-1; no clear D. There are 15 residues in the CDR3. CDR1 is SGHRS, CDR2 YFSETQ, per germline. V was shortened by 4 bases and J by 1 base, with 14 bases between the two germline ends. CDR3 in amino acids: CASSSPERGNTEAFF. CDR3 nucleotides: TGCGCCAGCAGCAGCCCAGAGAGAGGGAACACTGAAGCTTTCTTT.

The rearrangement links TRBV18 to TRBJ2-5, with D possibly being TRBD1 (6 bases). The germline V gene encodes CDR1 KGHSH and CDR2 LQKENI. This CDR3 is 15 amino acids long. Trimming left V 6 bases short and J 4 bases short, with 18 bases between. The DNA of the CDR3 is TGTGCCAGCTCCTTACACAGGGTACGGGGAGAGACCCAGTACTTC. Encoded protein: CASSLHRVRGETQYF.

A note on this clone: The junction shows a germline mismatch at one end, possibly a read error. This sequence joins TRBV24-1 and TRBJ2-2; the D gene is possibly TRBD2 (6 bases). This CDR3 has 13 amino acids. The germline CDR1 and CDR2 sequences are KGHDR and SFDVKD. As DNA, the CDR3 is TGTGCCACCAGTGACCCGGACGGCGGGAAGCTGTTTTTT. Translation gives CATSDPDGGKLFF.

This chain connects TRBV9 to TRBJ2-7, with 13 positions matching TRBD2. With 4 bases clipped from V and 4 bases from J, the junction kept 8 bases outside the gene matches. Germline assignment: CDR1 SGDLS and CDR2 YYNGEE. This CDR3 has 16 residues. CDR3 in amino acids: CASSPSTSGRWYEQYF. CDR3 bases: TGTGCCAGCAGCCCTTCGACTAGCGGGAGGTGGTACGAGCAGTACTTC.

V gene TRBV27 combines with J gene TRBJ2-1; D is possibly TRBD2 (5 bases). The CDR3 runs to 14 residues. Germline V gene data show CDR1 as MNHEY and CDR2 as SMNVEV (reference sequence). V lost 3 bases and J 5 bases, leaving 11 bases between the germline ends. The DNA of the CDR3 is TGTGCCAGCAGTTTTGTGGGAGTTCACAATGAGCAGTTCTTC. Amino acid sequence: CASSFVGVHNEQFF.

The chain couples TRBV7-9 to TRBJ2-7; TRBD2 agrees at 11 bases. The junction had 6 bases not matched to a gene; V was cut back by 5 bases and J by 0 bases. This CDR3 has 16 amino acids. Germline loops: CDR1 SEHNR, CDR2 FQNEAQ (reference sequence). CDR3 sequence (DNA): TGTGCCAGCAGCCGGCCTACTAGCGGGAGCTCCTACGAGCAGTACTTC. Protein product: CASSRPTSGSSYEQYF. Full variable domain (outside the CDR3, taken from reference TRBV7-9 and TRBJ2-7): DTGVSQNPRHKITKRGQNVTFRCDPISEHNRLYWYRQTLGQGPEFLTYFQNEAQLEKSRLLSDRFSAERPKGSFSTLEIQRTEQGDSAMYLCASSRPTSGSSYEQYFGPGTRLTVT.